These 3 T cell receptor beta chains share one sample of origin, sequenced in a study of shared clonotypes between healthy human individuals. Sequencing was performed with immunoSEQ multiplex PCR; in TCRdb, only in-frame clones are kept and a portion is missing. Here the sample spans some 510,000 clones, 79% being singletons. The source material was PBMCs. These receptor sequences come from a woman between 40 and 50 years old in good health. Some clones in this sample may be carry-over from other donors' samples.

V gene TRBV5-1 combines with J gene TRBJ2-1; 11 nucleotides line up with TRBD2. The CDR3 is 14 residues long. The V segment lost 1 base and the J segment 8 bases; nucleotides outside the gene matches: 2. From germline, CDR1 is SGHRS and CDR2 YFSETQ. The CDR3 loop is CASSLRGLADEQFF. The CDR3 nucleotides read TGCGCCAGCAGCTTGCGGGGACTAGCGGATGAGCAGTTCTTC.

The V call is TRBV28, the J call TRBJ2-1; 12 nucleotides match TRBD2. This CDR3 has 17 amino acids. The junction had 8 bases not matched to a gene; V was cut back by 2 bases and J by 6 bases. Germline V gene data show CDR1 as MDHEN and CDR2 as SYDVKM. CDR3 amino acids: CASSLGGSSGRANEQFF. CDR3 nucleotide sequence: TGTGCCAGCAGTTTAGGGGGTTCTAGCGGGAGGGCCAATGAGCAGTTCTTC.

The rearrangement links TRBV19 to TRBJ1-3; D is possibly TRBD1 (5 bases). Germline CDR1 and CDR2: LNHDA and SQIVND (reference sequence). There are 12 residues in the CDR3. The CDR3 protein is CACRQTGNTIYF. CDR3 DNA sequence: TGTGCTTGTAGACAGACTGGAAACACCATATATTTT.